One sample yielded the 5 T cell receptor beta chains listed below, sequenced in a study of blood T cells in healthy people across ages. A sample-barcoded 5' primer and a J-beta primer mix were used in a second PCR of about 6 to 12 cycles. Using its own MiXCR run on the 5' RACE reads, TCRdb lists one record per CDR3 protein. The sample includes roughly 2 million distinct CDR3 sequences, approximately 50% of them seen just once. The sample was blood. These receptors were taken from a woman aged 40 to 50 in good health.

Remarks on this clonotype: At one of its ends the junction is not consistent with the germline gene, which may arise from a read error. The chain combines TRBV12-5 with TRBJ2-5; D is uncertain. The J call may be in error: the DNA end matches TRBJ2-7 better. Germline-derived CDR1 and CDR2 are LGHNT and FRNRAP. The CDR3 is 13 residues long. This CDR3 is CASGVVRSYEQYF. CDR3 nucleotides: TGTGCTAGTGGTGTGGTCAGAAGCTACGAGCAGTACTTC.

A few counts support this clonotype. The rearrangement uses TRBV6-2 or TRBV6-3 and TRBJ2-5; 12 bases are shared with TRBD1. The CDR3 is made up of 16 amino acids. Trimming at V came to 4 bases and at J to 4 bases, leaving 7 bases not matched to a gene. Germline V gene data show CDR1 as MNHEY and CDR2 as SVGEGT. The CDR3 region is CASSSWDRGPSETQYF. CDR3 DNA: TGTGCCAGCAGTTCCTGGGACAGGGGGCCGTCAGAGACCCAGTACTTC.

The CDR3 protein is CASSNGQGALPGELFF. As DNA, the CDR3 is TGTGCCAGCTCTAACGGACAGGGGGCGCTCCCCGGGGAGCTGTTTTTT. The chain has TRBV12-3 or TRBV12-4 and TRBJ2-2, with 11 bases matching TRBD1. With 8 bases clipped from V and 6 bases from J, the junction kept 11 bases outside the gene matches. CDR3 length: 16 residues.

In this sample, this clonotype turned up a few times. The chain carries TRBV7-9 and TRBJ1-6; weak D call: TRBD1 (6 bases). Germline lookup yields CDR1 SEHNR and CDR2 FQNEAQ (reference sequence). The CDR3 is 17 residues long. The ends were cut back, 5 bases at V and 7 bases at J, with 21 bases in the middle. The CDR3 DNA reads as TGTGCCAGCAGCACTCACGACAAACAGGGCGCCAATTCACCCCTCCACTTT. This codes for CASSTHDKQGANSPLHF.

This clonotype has only a few counts. This chain connects TRBV14 to TRBJ2-5, with 13 nucleotides matching TRBD2. Losses at the gene ends were 2 bases for V and 11 bases for J; bases not matched to a gene: 14. The germline V gene encodes CDR1 SGHDN and CDR2 FVKESK. The CDR3 consists of 17 residues. The DNA of the CDR3 is TGTGCCAGCAGCCAATTCCGGACTAGCGGGGGTTTCTATGAGCAGTACTTC. It encodes CASSQFRTSGGFYEQYF.